The source of this T cell receptor beta chain is a study of T cell repertoires in cytomegalovirus infection. Turning to this clonotype: An end of the junction differs from the germline gene, which may be a read error.

TCRdb ran MiXCR on the reads and lists one entry per CDR3 protein. Of about 740,000 distinct CDR3 sequences listed, roughly a third are singletons. The clonotype originates from a human donor in good health (CMV status not recorded). Some clones in this sample may be carry-over from other donors' samples. The sequencing sample was made of PBMCs.

CDR3 residues: CASSTAYQGMNTDAFF. CDR3 DNA: TGTGCCAGCAGCACCGCATATCAGGGTATGAACACTGACGCTTTCTTT. This chain uses TRBV7-2 with TRBJ1-1, with D tentatively TRBD1 (5 bases). The CDR3 runs 16 residues. The germline V gene has CDR1 SGHTA and CDR2 FQGNSA.